The source of this T cell receptor (beta chain) is a study of breast tumors, draining lymph nodes, adjacent tissues. V gave up 0 bases and J gave up 4 bases, with 5 bases separating them. There are 13 residues in the CDR3. Germline CDR1 reads SGHRS; CDR2 reads YFSETQ. TCRdb reanalysed the multiplex PCR reads using MiXCR and keeps one entry per CDR3 protein. The sample lists about 180,000 distinct CDR3 sequences, 25% to 40% occurring once. Samples came from axillary lymph nodes draining the breast cancer. This clonotype showed up many times. V gene TRBV5-1 combines with J gene TRBJ2-1, with D uncertain. The receptor comes from a female donor with breast cancer. Some clones in this sample may be carry-over from other donors' samples. What was sequenced was axillary lymph node tissue. As DNA, the CDR3 is TGCGCCAGCAGCTTGGATGGGTACAATGAGCAGTTCTTC. Its translation: CASSLDGYNEQFF.